This TCR beta chain was identified in a study of T cell repertoires in aging, cancer and after chemotherapy. About the research overall: Donors were grouped into six age bands spanning 30 or younger through 70 or older. Chronic lymphocytic leukemia patients on fludarabine- or bendamustine-based regimens gave paired samples before and after chemotherapy.

This clonotype was found a few times. Its matching antigen is unknown. TCR beta rearrangements were amplified from peripheral blood genomic DNA. A mixed TRB-A/B primer pool amplified rearranged TRB by multiplex touch-down PCR. TCRdb recomputed calls from the multiplex PCR reads with MiXCR, one row per CDR3 protein. The table includes roughly 6,000 distinct CDR3 sequences, 20% to 25% detected once. Study-wide results and caveats: Across the chemotherapy interval, each cancer cohort showed higher median generation probability, suggesting thymic rebound. Age-matched healthy donors had significantly more diverse, less clonal blood TCR repertoires than untreated cancer patients.

The CDR3 has 13 residues. V lost 8 bases and J lost 4, with 14 bases in between. Sample: blood. This receptor was obtained from a human donor with a blood cancer. The genes are TRBV12-3 or TRBV12-4 and TRBJ2-5, with a tentative D call TRBD2 (5 bases). CDR3 region: CASSFGERETQYF. The CDR3 region has the DNA TGTGCCAGCTCGTTTGGGGAGAGAGAGACCCAGTACTTC.